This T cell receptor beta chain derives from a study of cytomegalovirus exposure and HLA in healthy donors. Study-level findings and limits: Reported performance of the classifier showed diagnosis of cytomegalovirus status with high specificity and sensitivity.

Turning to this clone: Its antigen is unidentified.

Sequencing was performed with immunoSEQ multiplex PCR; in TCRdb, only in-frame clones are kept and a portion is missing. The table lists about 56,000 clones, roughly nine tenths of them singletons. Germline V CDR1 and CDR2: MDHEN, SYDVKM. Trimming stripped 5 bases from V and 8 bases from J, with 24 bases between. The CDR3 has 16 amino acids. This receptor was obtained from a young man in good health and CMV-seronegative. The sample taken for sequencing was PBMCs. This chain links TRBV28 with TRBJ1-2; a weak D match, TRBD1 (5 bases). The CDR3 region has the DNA TGTGCCAGCAGTCCAAACGGGCAGGGTTATTTAAAGGGCTACACCTTC. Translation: CASSPNGQGYLKGYTF.